This TCR beta chain stems from a study of blood T cell repertoires in COVID-19. At the level of the study: Both acute and convalescent COVID-19 samples were obtained from the United States, Italy and Spain. PBMCs, B-cell-depleted T cells, or T cells were the source of the cDNA or gDNA that made up the material.

Original handling: Counts of nucleated cells, estimated from reference gene primer amplification, were obtained. Using immunoSEQ multiplex PCR, the repertoire was profiled, and TCRdb retains in-frame clones only, with some absent. From that table come the V and J calls and clone size; the DNA was used to work out D and trimming. The profile shows 110,000 to 150,000 clones, 80% to 85% of them singletons. Trimming left V 7 bases short and J 4 bases short, with 6 bases between. CDR1 and CDR2 (germline): MNHEY, SVGAGI. The CDR3 runs 11 residues. Sequenced sample: peripheral blood. The rearrangement links TRBV6-5 to TRBJ2-3, with a weak D call TRBD2 (6 bases). This receptor was obtained from a human donor in a cohort sampled during active COVID-19. CDR3 nucleotides: TGTGCCAGCACTAGCGCAGATACGCAGTATTTT. It encodes CASTSADTQYF.